This note documents a single T cell receptor beta chain sequence. Its antigen is still unknown. Germline trimming cut 4 bases from V and 4 bases from J; bases unmatched to any gene: 6. This CDR3 is 15 amino acids long. Germline assignment: CDR1 LNHDA and CDR2 SQIVND (reference sequence). This specimen belongs to a study of cytomegalovirus exposure and HLA in healthy donors. PCR was performed using 60 Vbeta and 13 Jbeta primers. The repertoire was sequenced with immunoSEQ multiplex PCR; TCRdb's copy has only in-frame clones and lacks some. This sample's clone table lists 150,000 or so clones. Each donor's status was that of a healthy bone marrow donor. Study-level points and caveats: When a later analysis was performed, an Asian-associated ancestry cluster reportedly had fewer N-insertions than the approximately 690-donor mean. Three of the chains that were CMV-associated were confirmed in vitro to be specific for CMV antigens. Associated with cytomegalovirus, according to the listing, were 150 to 200 TCR beta chains.

This chain connects TRBV19 to TRBJ2-1, with 8 positions matching TRBD1. Sequenced sample: PBMCs. This receptor was taken from a young man in good health and CMV-seronegative. CDR3 nucleotides: TGTGCCAGTAGTAGATGGACAGGGTCATACAATGAGCAGTTCTTC. It translates to CASSRWTGSYNEQFF.